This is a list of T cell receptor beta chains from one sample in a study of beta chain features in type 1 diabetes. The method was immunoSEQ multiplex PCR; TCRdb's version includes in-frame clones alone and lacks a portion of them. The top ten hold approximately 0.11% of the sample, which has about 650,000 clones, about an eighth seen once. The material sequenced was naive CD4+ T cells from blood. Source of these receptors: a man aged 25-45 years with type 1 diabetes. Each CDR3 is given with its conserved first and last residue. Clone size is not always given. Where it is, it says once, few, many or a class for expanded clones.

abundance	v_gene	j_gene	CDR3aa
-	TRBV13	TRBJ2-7	CASSERRGFSYEQYF
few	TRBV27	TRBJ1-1	CASSTDLRNTEAFF
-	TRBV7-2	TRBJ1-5	CASSFSGTENQPQHF
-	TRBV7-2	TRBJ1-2	CASSSRQGGGYTF
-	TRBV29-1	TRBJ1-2	CSVGRDGGGYTF
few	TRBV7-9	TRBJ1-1	CASSRGTGGAAFF
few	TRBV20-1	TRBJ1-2	CSGDDGYTF
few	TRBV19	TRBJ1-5	CATGGLSNQPQHF
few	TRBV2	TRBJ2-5	CASSEAPGDQETQYF
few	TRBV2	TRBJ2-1	CASSPKDNEQFF
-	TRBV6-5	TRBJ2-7	CASSDPGQGIYEQYF
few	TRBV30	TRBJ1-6	CAWSVGVYHSYNSPLHF
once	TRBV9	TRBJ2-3	CASSGYSGYTTDTQYF
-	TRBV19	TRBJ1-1	CASSRGQGNTEAFF
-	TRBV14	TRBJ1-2	CASSQMGQGDYGYTF
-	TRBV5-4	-	CASSEGLTPGELFF
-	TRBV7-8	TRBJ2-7	CASSFGQGAIYEQYF
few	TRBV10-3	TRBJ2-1	CAISESGGANEQFF
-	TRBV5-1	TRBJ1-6	CASSLAQLGNSPLHF
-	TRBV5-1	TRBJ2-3	CASSLRTGDITDTQYF
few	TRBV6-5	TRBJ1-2	CASSSVQGYGYTF
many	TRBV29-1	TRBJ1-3	CSARDRVSGNTIYF
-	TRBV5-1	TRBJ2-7	CASSPPSPYEQYF
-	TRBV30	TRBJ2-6	CANPRQSGANVLTF